This T cell receptor (beta chain) was identified in a study of CD8 T cells in Susac syndrome. Across the whole study: Eight or nine of the sequenced Susac syndrome patients were in remission, and roughly six had active disease.

CD8+ and CD4+ T cells taken from blood had their TCR beta sequenced. All included Susac syndrome patients satisfied recently defined diagnostic criteria for definite or probable disease. After extraction with the RNeasy kit, about 0.5 to 1 ug of the RNA was reverse transcribed using random hexamers. The authors amplified TCR beta CDR3 across 54 Vbeta and 13 Jbeta using immunoSEQ multiplex PCR. TCRdb redid the calling of the immunoSEQ multiplex PCR reads with MiXCR, one entry per CDR3 protein. The sample lists 200,000 to 300,000 distinct CDR3 sequences, about 95% occurring once. In germline, CDR1 is SGDLS, CDR2 YYNGEE. Trimming shortened V by 4 bases and J by 5 bases, and 13 bases separated the two germline ends. The length of the CDR3 is 14 residues.

The receptor was isolated from a human donor with Susac syndrome. The V gene is TRBV9, the J gene TRBJ2-1; D unresolved. The sample was CD4+ T cells from PBMCs. The chain's CDR3 is CASSFRGFNNEQFF. The DNA for the CDR3 is TGTGCCAGCAGCTTTCGTGGTTTCAACAATGAGCAGTTCTTC.